This TCR beta chain is drawn from a study of cytomegalovirus exposure and HLA in healthy donors. Study as a whole: A preliminary data release comprised 80 million or so unique TCRs obtained from HLA-typed donors. Of some 410 genotyped donors, roughly 81% grouped in the Caucasian-associated ancestry cluster.

Trimming left V 3 bases short and J 1 base short, with 9 bases between. CDR1 and CDR2 (germline): KGHSH, LQKENI. The CDR3 spans 15 residues. On this clone: Its specificity is not known.

At sampling all donors were nominally healthy, likely with unrecorded immune exposures. Primers: 60 Vbeta forward and 13 Jbeta reverse. TCRdb's table, derived via immunoSEQ multiplex PCR, lists solely in-frame clones and lacks some. This sample yields 150,000 or so clones, of which approximately 80% are seen a single time; nearly 8.5% belongs to the top ten. Regarding the study as a whole: CMV serostatus was the sole immune exposure information available.

The chain carries TRBV18 and TRBJ2-2; a weak D match, TRBD2 (6 bases). The origin of this receptor is a male donor in good health and CMV-seropositive. The specimen sequenced was PBMCs. The DNA of the CDR3 is TGTGCCAGCTCACCTTTTAGCGGGAACACCGGGGAGCTGTTTTTT. Protein: CASSPFSGNTGELFF. Complete variable domain (other parts from reference TRBV18 and TRBJ2-2): NAGVMQNPRHLVRRRGQEARLRCSPMKGHSHVYWYRQLPEEGLKFMVYLQKENIIDESGMPKERFSAEFPKEGPSILRIQQVVRGDSAAYFCASSPFSGNTGELFFGEGSRLTVL.